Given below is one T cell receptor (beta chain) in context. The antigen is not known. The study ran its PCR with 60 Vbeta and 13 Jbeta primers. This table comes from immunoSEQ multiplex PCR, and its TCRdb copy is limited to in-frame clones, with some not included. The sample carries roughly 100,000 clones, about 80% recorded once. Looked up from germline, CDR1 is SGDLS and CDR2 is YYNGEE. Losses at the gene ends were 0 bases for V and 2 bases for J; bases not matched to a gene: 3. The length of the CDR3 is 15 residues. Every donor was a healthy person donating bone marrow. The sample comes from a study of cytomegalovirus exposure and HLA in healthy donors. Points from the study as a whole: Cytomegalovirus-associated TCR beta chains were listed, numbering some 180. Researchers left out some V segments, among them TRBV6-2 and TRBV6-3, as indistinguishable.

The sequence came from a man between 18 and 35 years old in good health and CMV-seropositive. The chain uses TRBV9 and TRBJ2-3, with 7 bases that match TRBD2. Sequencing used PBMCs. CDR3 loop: CASSVALAHTDTQYF. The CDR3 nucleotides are TGTGCCAGCAGCGTAGCACTAGCGCACACAGATACGCAGTATTTT. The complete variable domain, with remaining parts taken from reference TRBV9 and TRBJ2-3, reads DSGVTQTPKHLITATGQRVTLRCSPRSGDLSVYWYQQSLDQGLQFLIQYYNGEERAKGNILERFSAQQFPDLHSELNLSSLELGDSALYFCASSVALAHTDTQYFGPGTRLTVL.